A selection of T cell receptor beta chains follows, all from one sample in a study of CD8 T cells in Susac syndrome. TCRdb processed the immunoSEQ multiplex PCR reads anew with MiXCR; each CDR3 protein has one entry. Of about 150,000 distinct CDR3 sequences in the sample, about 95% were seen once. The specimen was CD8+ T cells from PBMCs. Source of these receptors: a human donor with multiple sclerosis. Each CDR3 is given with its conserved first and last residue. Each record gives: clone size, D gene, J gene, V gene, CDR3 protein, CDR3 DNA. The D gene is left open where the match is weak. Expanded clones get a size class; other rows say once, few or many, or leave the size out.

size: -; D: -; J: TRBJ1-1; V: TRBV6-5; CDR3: CASDRNTEAFF; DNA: TGTGCCAGCGACAGGAACACTGAAGCTTTCTTT
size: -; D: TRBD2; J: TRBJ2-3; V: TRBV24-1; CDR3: CATSDSTSPDTQYF; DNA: TGTGCCACCAGTGATTCGACTAGCCCAGATACGCAGTATTTT
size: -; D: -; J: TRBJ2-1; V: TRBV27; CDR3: CASSPSGWPGNEQFF; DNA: TGTGCCAGCAGTCCCTCGGGGTGGCCGGGGAATGAGCAGTTCTTC
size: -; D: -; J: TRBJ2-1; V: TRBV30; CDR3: CAWRQRLESSYNEQFF; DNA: TGTGCCTGGCGGCAGAGACTAGAGAGCTCCTACAATGAGCAGTTCTTC
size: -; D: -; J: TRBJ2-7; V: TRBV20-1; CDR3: CSAGRHSYEQYF; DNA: TGCAGTGCCGGACGGCACTCCTACGAGCAGTACTTC
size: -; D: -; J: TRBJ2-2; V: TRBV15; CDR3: CATSPAYGTINTGELFF; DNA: TGTGCCACCAGTCCGGCATATGGGACAATTAACACCGGGGAGCTGTTTTTT
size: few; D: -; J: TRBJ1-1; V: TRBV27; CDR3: CASSLVGREAFF; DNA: TGTGCCAGCAGTTTGGTAGGACGGGAAGCTTTCTTT
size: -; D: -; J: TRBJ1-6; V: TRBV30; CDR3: CAWSEHLSPLHF; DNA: TGTGCCTGGAGTGAACACCTCTCACCCCTCCACTTT
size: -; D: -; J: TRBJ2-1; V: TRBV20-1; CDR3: CSARTTDRPLFYNEQFF; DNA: TGCAGTGCTAGAACCACCGACAGGCCCCTATTCTACAATGAGCAGTTCTTC
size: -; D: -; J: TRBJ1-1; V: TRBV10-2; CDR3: CASSETGTTEAFF; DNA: TGCGCCAGCAGTGAGACAGGTACTACTGAAGCTTTCTTT
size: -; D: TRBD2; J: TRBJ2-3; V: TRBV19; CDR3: CASNPGTRGGDTQYF; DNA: TGTGCCAGCAATCCCGGGACTAGGGGCGGGGATACGCAGTATTTT
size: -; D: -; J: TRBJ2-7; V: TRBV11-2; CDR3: CASSLSGVSSYEQYF; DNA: TGTGCCAGCAGCTTATCCGGGGTTAGCTCCTACGAGCAGTACTTC
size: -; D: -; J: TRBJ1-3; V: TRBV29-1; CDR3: CSVMEENTIYF; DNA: TGCAGCGTTATGGAGGAAAACACCATATATTTT
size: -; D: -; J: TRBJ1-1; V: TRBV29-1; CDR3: CSVPGAGHTEAFF; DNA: TGCAGCGTCCCCGGGGCAGGGCATACTGAAGCTTTCTTT
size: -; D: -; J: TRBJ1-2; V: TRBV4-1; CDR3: CASSQETGRGYGYTF; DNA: TGCGCCAGCAGCCAAGAAACCGGCAGGGGCTATGGCTACACCTTC
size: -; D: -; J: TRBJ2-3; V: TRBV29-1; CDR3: CSVESTGESDTQYF; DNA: TGCAGCGTTGAATCGACGGGGGAATCAGATACGCAGTATTTT
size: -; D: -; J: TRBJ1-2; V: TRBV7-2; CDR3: CASSLEEGSYGYTF; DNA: TGTGCCAGCAGCTTAGAGGAGGGGAGCTATGGCTACACCTTC
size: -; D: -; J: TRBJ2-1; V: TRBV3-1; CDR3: CASSQAAQGFIDEQFF; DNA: TGTGCCAGCAGCCAAGCCGCACAGGGATTCATCGATGAGCAGTTCTTC
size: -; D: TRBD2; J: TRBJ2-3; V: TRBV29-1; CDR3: CSVGSGGARDTQYF; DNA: TGCAGCGTTGGTAGCGGGGGGGCGCGAGATACGCAGTATTTT
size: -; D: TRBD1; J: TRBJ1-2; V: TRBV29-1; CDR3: CSAEPPGQGAKRGYTF; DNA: TGCAGCGCCGAACCTCCCGGCCAGGGGGCTAAGCGTGGCTACACCTTC
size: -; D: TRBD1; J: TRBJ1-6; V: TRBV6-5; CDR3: CASRPGTGNSPLHF; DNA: TGTGCCAGCAGACCCGGGACAGGGAATTCACCCCTCCACTTT
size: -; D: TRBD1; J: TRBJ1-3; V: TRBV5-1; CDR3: CASSSLPATGLNSGNTIYF; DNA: TGCGCCAGCAGCTCTCTTCCCGCGACAGGGCTTAACTCTGGAAACACCATATATTTT
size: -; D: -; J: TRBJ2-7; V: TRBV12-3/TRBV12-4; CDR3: CASRLAFNEQYF; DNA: TGTGCCAGCCGGCTGGCCTTTAACGAGCAGTACTTC
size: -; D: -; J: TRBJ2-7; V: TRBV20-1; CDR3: CSARDGGTTYEQYF; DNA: TGCAGTGCTAGAGATGGGGGAACTACCTACGAGCAGTACTTC
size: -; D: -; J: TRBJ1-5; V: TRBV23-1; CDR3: CASSLGGIESNQPQHF; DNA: TGCGCCAGCAGTCTCGGGGGAATCGAGAGCAATCAGCCCCAGCATTTT
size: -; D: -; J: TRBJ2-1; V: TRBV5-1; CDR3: CASSPDRYNEQFF; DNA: TGCGCCAGCAGCCCCGACAGGTACAATGAGCAGTTCTTC
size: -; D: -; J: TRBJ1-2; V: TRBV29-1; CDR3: CSVVDGYTF; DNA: TGCAGCGTTGTTGACGGCTACACCTTC
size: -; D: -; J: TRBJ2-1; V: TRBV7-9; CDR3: CASSLGGVFYNEQFF; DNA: TGTGCCAGCAGCTTAGGCGGGGTCTTCTACAATGAGCAGTTCTTC
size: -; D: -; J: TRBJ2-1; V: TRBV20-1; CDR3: CSVLLVGEQFF; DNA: TGCAGTGTCCTCTTAGTTGGTGAGCAGTTCTTC
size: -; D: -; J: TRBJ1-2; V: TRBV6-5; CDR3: CASSSVMGVHGYTF; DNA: TGTGCCAGCAGTTCGGTTATGGGGGTTCATGGCTACACCTTC
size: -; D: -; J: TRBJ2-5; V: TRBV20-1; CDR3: CSAPGDEQETQYF; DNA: TGCAGTGCTCCAGGAGACGAACAAGAGACCCAGTACTTC
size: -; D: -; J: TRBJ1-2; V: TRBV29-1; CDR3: CSVVGGALGYGYTF; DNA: TGCAGCGTTGTAGGGGGGGCGCTGGGCTATGGCTACACCTTC
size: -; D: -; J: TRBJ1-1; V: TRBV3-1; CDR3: CASSPEGLRSTEAFF; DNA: TGTGCCAGCAGTCCCGAAGGCCTGAGGAGCACTGAAGCTTTCTTT
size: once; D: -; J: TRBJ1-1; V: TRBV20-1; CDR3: CSALKGQPNTEAFF; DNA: TGCAGTGCCCTAAAGGGGCAGCCCAACACTGAAGCTTTCTTT
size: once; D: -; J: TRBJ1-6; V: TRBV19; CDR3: CASTRQFRDSPLHF; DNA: TGTGCCAGTACCCGACAGTTCCGAGATTCACCCCTCCACTTT
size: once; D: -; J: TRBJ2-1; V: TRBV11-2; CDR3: CASSLQGGLSSYNEQFF; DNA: TGTGCCAGCAGCCTCCAGGGGGGACTGAGCTCCTACAATGAGCAGTTCTTC
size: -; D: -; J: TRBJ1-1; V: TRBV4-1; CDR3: CASSQETGTALMNTEAFF; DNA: TGCGCCAGCAGCCAAGAGACAGGCACAGCCCTTATGAACACTGAAGCTTTCTTT
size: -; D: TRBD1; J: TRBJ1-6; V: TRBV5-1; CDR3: CASSLATGGSYNSPLHF; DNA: TGCGCCAGCAGCTTGGCGACAGGGGGCTCCTATAATTCACCCCTCCACTTT
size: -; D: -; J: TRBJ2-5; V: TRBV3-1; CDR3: CASSQSRGEGTDQETQYF; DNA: TGTGCCAGCAGCCAGTCGAGAGGAGAGGGAACAGACCAAGAGACCCAGTACTTC
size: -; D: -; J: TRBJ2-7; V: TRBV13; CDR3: CASSLTGPEYEQYF; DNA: TGTGCCAGCAGCCTAACCGGCCCTGAATACGAGCAGTACTTC
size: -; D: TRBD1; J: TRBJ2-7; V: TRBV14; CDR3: CASSQGRGLIQDEQYF; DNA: TGTGCCAGCAGCCAAGGAAGGGGGCTTATCCAGGACGAGCAGTACTTC
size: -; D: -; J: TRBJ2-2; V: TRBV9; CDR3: CASSVARQRANTGELFF; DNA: TGTGCCAGCAGCGTAGCCAGACAGAGGGCGAACACCGGGGAGCTGTTTTTT
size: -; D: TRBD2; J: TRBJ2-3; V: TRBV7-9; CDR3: CASSSPPLAGGHGDTQYF; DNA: TGTGCCAGCAGCTCGCCCCCACTAGCGGGGGGGCATGGAGATACGCAGTATTTT
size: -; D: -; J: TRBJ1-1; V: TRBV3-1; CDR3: CASSQDLMAFF; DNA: TGTGCCAGCAGCCAAGATCTCATGGCTTTCTTT
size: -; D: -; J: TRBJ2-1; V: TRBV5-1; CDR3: CASSPTKGLNEQFF; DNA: TGCGCCAGCAGCCCCACCAAGGGCCTGAATGAGCAGTTCTTC
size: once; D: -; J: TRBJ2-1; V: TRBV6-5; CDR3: CASSYPNEQFF; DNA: TGTGCCAGCAGTTACCCCAATGAGCAGTTCTTC
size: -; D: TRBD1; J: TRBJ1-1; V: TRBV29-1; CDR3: CSVGGQGITEAFF; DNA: TGCAGCGTTGGAGGACAGGGAATCACTGAAGCTTTCTTT
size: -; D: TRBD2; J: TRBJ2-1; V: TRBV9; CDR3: CASSVGLAGGEQFF; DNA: TGTGCCAGCAGCGTAGGACTAGCGGGGGGAGAGCAGTTCTTC